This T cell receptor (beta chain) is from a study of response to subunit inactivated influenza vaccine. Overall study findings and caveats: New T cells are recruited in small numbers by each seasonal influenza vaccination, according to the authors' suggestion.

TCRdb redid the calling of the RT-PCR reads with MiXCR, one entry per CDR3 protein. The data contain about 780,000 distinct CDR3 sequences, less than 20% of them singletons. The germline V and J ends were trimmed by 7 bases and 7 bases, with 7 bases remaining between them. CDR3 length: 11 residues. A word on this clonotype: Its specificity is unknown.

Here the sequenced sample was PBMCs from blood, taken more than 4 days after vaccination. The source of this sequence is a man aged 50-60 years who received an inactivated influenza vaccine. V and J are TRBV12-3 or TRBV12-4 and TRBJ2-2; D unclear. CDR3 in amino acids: CASTRHGELFF. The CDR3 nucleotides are TGTGCCAGCACCCGACACGGGGAGCTGTTTTTT.